Listed below are T cell receptor beta chains from one sample, sequenced in a study of T cells in Graves' hyperthyroidism and ophthalmopathy. From the multiplex PCR reads, TCRdb called clonotypes with MiXCR, one entry per CDR3 protein. This sample yields about 400,000 distinct CDR3 sequences, of which 15% to 19% are seen a single time; roughly 15% belongs to the top ten. Material for sequencing was blood. The receptors come from a woman aged 18 to 35 with Graves' hyperthyroidism. CDR3s include the opening cysteine and the closing phenylalanine or tryptophan. D genes are given only for firm matches. The size entry is marked missing in some rows and otherwise reads once, few, many or a size class.

J | V | D | size | DNA | CDR3
TRBJ2-3 | TRBV28 | - | many | TGTGCCAGCAGTACCGGGACAACGCCTGATACGCAGTATTTT | CASSTGTTPDTQYF
TRBJ2-7 | TRBV20-1 | TRBD1 | few | TGCAGCGTAGATGGTATGTGGACAGGGATCTACGAGCAGTACTTC | CSVDGMWTGIYEQYF
TRBJ2-7 | TRBV5-1 | - | many | TGCGCCAGCAGCACGGGACTGTTGGACTCCCAGGGGCACGAGCAGTACTTC | CASSTGLLDSQGHEQYF
TRBJ2-3 | TRBV28 | - | few | TGTGCCAGCAGTCATCGGAGGGATGCCAATACGCAGTATTTT | CASSHRRDANTQYF
TRBJ2-7 | TRBV5-1 | - | - | TGCGCCAGCAGCTTAGAGAGGAGGCAAGAGCAGTACTTC | CASSLERRQEQYF
TRBJ1-5 | TRBV6-1 | TRBD1 | many | TGTGCCAGCAGCCAATCCGGGACAGGGGGGGTAGTGGCCCAGCATTTT | CASSQSGTGGVVAQHF
TRBJ2-7 | TRBV20-1 | - | many | TGCAGTGCTGGGAAGGGGGGTTACGAGCAGTACTTC | CSAGKGGYEQYF
TRBJ2-5 | TRBV28 | - | few | TGTGCCAGCAGTCCAACAGGGCGTGGATGGACCCAGTACTTC | CASSPTGRGWTQYF
TRBJ2-3 | TRBV29-1 | - | many | TGCAGCGGAAAGGGGGTCCAGAGCACAGATACGCAGTATTTT | CSGKGVQSTDTQYF
TRBJ1-4 | TRBV12-3/TRBV12-4 | - | - | TGTGCCAGCAGCTCCGAGGAGGCTAATGAAAAACTGTTTTTT | CASSSEEANEKLFF
TRBJ1-1 | TRBV6-1 | - | many | TGTGCCAGCAGTTCGACAGACCTCACTGAAGCTTTCTTT | CASSSTDLTEAFF
TRBJ2-1 | TRBV7-9 | TRBD2 | - | TGTGCCAGCAGCTTCCTAGCGGGAGGGCCTGTTGCCTACAATGAGCAGTTCTTC | CASSFLAGGPVAYNEQFF
TRBJ1-2 | TRBV2 | - | many | TGTGCCAGCAGGCCGGACAGAAACTATGGCTACACCTTC | CASRPDRNYGYTF
TRBJ2-7 | TRBV11-2 | TRBD1 | - | TGTGCCAGCAGCTTCGTACAGGGGTCCTACGAGCAGTACTTC | CASSFVQGSYEQYF
TRBJ1-3 | TRBV28 | - | many | TGTGCCAGCAGTTTCGCCCAGGGAGGAGCTGGAAACACCATATATTTT | CASSFAQGGAGNTIYF
TRBJ2-1 | TRBV19 | - | once | TGTGCCAGTAGTAGGTTGAAACTTGGCCGGGACAATGAGCAGTTCTTC | CASSRLKLGRDNEQFF